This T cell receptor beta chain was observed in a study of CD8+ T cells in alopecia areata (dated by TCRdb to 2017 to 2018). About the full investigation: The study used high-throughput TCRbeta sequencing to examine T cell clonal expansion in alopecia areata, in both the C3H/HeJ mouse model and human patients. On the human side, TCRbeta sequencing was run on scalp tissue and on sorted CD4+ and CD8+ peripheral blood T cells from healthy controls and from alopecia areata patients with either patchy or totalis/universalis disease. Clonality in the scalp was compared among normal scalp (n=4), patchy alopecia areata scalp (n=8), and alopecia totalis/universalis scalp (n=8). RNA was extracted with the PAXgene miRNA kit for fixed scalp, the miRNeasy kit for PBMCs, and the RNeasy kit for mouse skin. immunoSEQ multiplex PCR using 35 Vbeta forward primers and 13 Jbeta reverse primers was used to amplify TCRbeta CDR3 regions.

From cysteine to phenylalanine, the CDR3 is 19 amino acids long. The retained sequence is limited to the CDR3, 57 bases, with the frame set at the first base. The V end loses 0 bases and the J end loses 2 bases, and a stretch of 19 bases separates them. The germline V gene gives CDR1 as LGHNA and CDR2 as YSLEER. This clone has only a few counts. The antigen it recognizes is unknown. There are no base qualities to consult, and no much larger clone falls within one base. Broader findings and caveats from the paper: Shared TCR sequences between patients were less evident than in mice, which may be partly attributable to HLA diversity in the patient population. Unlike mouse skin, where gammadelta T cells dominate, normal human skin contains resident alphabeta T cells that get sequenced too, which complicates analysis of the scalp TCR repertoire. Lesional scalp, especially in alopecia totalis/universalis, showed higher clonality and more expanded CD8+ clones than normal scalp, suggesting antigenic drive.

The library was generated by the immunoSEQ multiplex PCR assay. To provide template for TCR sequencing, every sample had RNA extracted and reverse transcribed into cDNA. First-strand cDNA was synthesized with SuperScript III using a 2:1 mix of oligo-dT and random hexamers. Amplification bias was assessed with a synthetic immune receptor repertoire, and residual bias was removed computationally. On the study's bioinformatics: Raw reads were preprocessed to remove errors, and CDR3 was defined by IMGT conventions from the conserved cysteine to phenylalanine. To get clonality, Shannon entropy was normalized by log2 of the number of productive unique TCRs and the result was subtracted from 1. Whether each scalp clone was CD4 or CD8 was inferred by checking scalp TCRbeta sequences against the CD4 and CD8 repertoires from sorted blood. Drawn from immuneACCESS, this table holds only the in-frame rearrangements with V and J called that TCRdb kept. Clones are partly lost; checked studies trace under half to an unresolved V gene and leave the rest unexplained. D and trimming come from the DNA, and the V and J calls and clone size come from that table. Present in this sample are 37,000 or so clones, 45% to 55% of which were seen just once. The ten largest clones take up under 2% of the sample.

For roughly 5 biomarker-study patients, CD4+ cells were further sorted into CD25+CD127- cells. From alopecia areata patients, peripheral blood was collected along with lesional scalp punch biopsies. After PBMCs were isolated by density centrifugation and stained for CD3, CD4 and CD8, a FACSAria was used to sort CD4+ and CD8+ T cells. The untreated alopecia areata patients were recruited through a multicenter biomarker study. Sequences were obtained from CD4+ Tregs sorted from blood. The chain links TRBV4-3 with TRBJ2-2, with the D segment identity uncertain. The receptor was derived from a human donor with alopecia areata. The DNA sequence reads TGCGCCAGCAGCCAAGAGCCACCTCGGAGCGTCTCCAACACCGGGGAGCTGTTTTTT. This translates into CASSQEPPRSVSNTGELFF.